This TCR beta chain was obtained from a study of CD8+CD57+ T cells in acquired aplastic anemia. The wider study: Mean yield of DNA from sorted CD4+ and CD8+ cells was 2.5 to 4 ug. Study outcomes and limitations: Simpson's diversity of CD8+ cells was not significantly different in patients compared with controls.

The CDR3 is 15 residues long. The germline V gene has CDR1 SNHLY and CDR2 FYNNEI. V lost 5 bases and J 5 bases, leaving 13 bases between the germline ends. Profiling that covered TCR beta VDJ and CDR3 relied on genomic DNA as its template. A single record per CDR3 protein comes from TCRdb applying MiXCR to the reads. The sample lists about 160,000 distinct CDR3 sequences, roughly 50% occurring once. This clonotype was detected many times. Its target is not known. Patients selected for sequencing had displayed CD8+CD57+ cell expansion by flow cytometry. The chain joins TRBV2 to TRBJ1-6, with a weak D call TRBD1 (5 bases). This TCR came from a human donor with aplastic anemia. Source material: sorted CD4+, CD8+, or CD8+CD57+ T cells (not recorded which) from PBMCs. The CDR3: CASSPGDSNNSPLHF. CDR3 DNA: TGTGCCAGCAGTCCGGGTGACAGTAATAATTCACCCCTCCACTTT.